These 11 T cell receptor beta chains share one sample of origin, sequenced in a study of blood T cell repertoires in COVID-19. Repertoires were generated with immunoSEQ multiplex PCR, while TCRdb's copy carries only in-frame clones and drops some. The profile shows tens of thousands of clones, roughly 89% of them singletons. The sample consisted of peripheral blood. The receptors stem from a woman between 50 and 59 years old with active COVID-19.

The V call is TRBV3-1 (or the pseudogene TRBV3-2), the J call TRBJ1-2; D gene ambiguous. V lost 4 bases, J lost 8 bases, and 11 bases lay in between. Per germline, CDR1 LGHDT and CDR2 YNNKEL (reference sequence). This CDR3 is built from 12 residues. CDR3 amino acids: CASSRPSGGYTF. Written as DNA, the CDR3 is TGTGCCAGCAGCCGGCCGAGCGGCGGCTACACCTTC.

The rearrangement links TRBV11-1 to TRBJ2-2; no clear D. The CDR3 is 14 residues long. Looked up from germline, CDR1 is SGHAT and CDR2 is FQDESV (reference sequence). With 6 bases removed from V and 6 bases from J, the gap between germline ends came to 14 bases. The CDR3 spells CASRQTGSAGELFF. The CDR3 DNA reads TGTGCCAGCAGGCAGACGGGTTCCGCCGGGGAGCTGTTTTTT.

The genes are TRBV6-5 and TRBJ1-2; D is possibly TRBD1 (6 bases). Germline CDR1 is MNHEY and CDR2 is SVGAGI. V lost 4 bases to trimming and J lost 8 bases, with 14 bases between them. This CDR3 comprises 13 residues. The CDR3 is CASSSGQGQGYTF. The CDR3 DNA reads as TGTGCCAGCAGTTCAGGTCAGGGGCAAGGCTACACCTTC.

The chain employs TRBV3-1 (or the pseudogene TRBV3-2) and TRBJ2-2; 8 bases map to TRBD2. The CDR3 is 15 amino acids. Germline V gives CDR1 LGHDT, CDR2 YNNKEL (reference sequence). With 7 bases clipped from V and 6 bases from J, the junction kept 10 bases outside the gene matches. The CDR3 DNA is TGTGCCAGCACTTCGCGGGAGGTTCGCGCCGGGGAGCTGTTTTTT. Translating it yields CASTSREVRAGELFF.

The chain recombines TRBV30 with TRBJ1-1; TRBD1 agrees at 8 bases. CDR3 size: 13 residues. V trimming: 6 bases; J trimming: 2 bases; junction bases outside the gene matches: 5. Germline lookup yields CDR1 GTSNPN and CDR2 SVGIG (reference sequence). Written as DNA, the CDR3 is TGTGCCTGCCGGACAGGGTCCAACACTGAAGCTTTCTTT. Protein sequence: CACRTGSNTEAFF.

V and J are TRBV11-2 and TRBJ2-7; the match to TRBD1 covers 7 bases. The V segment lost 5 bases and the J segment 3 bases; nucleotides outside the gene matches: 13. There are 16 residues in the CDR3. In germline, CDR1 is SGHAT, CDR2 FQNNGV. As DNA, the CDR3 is TGTGCCAGCAGCCCTAACGACAGGGAGAGTTTCTACGAGCAGTACTTC. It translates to CASSPNDRESFYEQYF.

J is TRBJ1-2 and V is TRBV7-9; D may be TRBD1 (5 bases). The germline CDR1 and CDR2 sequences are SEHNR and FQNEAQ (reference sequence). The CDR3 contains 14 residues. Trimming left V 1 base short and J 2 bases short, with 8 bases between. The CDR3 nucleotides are TGTGCCAGCAGCTTAGTTGCAGGGAACTATGGCTACACCTTC. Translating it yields CASSLVAGNYGYTF.

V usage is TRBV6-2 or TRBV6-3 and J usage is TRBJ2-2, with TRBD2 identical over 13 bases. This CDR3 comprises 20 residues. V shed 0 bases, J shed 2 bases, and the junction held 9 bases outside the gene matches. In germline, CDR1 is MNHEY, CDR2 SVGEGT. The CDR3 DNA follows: TGTGCCAGCAGTTACTCGAAGATTAGGACTAGCGGGGGCAACACCGGGGAGCTGTTTTTT. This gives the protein CASSYSKIRTSGGNTGELFF.

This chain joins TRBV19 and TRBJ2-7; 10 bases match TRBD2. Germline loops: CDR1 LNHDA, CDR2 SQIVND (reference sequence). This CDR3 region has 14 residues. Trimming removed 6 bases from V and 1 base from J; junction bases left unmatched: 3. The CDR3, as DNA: TGTGCCAGTAGAGGACTAGCGGATTCCTACGAGCAGTACTTC. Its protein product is CASRGLADSYEQYF.

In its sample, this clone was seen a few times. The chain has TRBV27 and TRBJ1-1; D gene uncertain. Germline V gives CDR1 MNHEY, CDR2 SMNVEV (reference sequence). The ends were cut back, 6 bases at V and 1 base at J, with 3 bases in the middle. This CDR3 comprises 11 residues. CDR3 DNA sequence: TGTGCCAGCAGCAAGAACACTGAAGCTTTCTTT. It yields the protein CASSKNTEAFF.

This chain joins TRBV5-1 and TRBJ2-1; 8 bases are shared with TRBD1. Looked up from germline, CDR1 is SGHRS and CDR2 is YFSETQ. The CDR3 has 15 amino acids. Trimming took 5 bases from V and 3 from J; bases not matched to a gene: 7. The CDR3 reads CASSFTGTGYNEQFF. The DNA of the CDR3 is TGCGCCAGCAGTTTTACCGGGACAGGCTACAATGAGCAGTTCTTC.